This TCR beta chain was captured by sequencing in a study of blood T cell repertoires in COVID-19. Study details: Spain, Italy and the United States supplied samples that represented acute and convalescent COVID-19. Sources were T cells, B-cell-depleted T cells, or PBMCs; the material itself was cDNA or gDNA.

This clone was seen a single time. In germline, CDR1 is GTSNPN, CDR2 SVGIG (reference sequence). CDR3 length equals 14 residues. V was pared by 2 bases and J by 2 bases, with 12 bases between. Authors' methods: By means of reference gene primer amplification, nucleated cell counts were estimated. The table came from immunoSEQ multiplex PCR; TCRdb's copy has only in-frame clones and leaves some out. The V and J calls and clone size come from that table; D and trimming were worked out from the DNA. This table holds about 42,000 clones, about 88% found once. The V gene is TRBV30, the J gene TRBJ2-5, with D possibly matching TRBD1 (6 bases). Sequenced: peripheral blood. The receptor was isolated from a human donor in a cohort sampled during active COVID-19. The CDR3 spells CAWSRTVGQETQYF. CDR3 bases: TGTGCCTGGAGTCGGACAGTCGGACAAGAGACCCAGTACTTC.